This T cell receptor (beta chain) was captured in a study of cytomegalovirus exposure and HLA in healthy donors. The PCR contained 60 Vbeta and 13 Jbeta primers. This table comes from immunoSEQ multiplex PCR, and its TCRdb copy is limited to in-frame clones, with some not included. Of roughly 250,000 clones in the sample, approximately 80% are singletons; the top ten hold roughly 0.31%. V lost 1 base, J lost 1 base, and 14 bases lay in between. Germline V CDR1 and CDR2: SQVTM, ANQGSEA. The CDR3 totals 15 residues. This clone was observed once. The chain uses TRBV29-1 and TRBJ2-7; weak D call: TRBD2 (6 bases). Sequencing was performed on PBMCs. The TCR sequence derives from a girl aged 2 to 9 in good health and CMV-seronegative. The CDR3 spells CSVEGGASPSYEQYF. In DNA form, the CDR3 reads TGCAGCGTTGAAGGCGGGGCATCCCCTTCCTACGAGCAGTACTTC.